This T cell receptor beta chain was sequenced for a study of T-cell reconstitution after alpha-beta-depleted transplantation in children. As for this clonotype: Its target is unknown.

Unique molecular identifiers were built into the TCRbeta library. Using its own MiXCR run on the PCR reads, TCRdb lists one record per CDR3 protein. This table holds approximately 350,000 distinct CDR3 sequences, 15% to 20% found once. Study-level findings and limits: As was reported, about two months after transplant, alpha-beta T cells came from several hundred expanded graft clones. Newly produced T cells mostly provided counts and TCRbeta diversity after one year, as hyperexpanded clones declined. TCRbeta diversity was high at day 60 in some patients (a result of surviving recipient T cells and thymic progenitors).

Germline-derived CDR1 and CDR2 are DFQATT and SNEGSKA (reference sequence). The V end lost 0 bases, the J end lost 8 bases, and 5 bases lay between the germline ends. The CDR3 length is 11 residues. The receptor was isolated from a male patient aged 2 to 10 who had a stem cell transplant for acute lymphoblastic leukemia, so the T cells may come from the graft donor. This rearrangement joins TRBV20-1 to TRBJ2-1; D unclear. Source: PBMCs, mostly from graft donor cells, taken 360 days after TCRalphabeta/CD19-depleted stem cell transplant. The DNA of the CDR3 is TGCAGTGCTAGAGAACCGTATGAGCAGTTCTTC. Amino acids: CSAREPYEQFF.